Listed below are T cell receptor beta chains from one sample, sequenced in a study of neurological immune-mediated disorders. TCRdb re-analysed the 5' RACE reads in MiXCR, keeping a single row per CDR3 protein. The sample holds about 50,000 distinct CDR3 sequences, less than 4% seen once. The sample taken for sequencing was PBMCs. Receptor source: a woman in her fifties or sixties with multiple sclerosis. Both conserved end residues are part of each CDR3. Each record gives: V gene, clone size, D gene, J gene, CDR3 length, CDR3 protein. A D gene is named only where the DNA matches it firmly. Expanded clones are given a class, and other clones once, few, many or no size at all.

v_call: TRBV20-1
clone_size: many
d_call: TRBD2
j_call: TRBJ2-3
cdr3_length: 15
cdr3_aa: CSARLALTEPDTQYF

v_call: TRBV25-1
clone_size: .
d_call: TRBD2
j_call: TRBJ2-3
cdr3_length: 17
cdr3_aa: CASSVKLAGDYTDTQYF

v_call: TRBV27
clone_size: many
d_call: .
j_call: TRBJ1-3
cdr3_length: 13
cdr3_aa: CASTLRPGNTIYF

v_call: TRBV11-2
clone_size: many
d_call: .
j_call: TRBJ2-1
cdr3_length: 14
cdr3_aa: CASTLGQTYNEQFF

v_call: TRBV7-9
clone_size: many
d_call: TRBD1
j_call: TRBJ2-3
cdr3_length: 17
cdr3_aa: CASSLIQTGERTDTQYF

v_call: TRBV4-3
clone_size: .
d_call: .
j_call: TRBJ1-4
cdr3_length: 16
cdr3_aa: CASSQDHRVSNEKLFF

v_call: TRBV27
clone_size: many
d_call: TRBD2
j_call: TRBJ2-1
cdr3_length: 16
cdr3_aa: CASSPLAGGTYNEQFF

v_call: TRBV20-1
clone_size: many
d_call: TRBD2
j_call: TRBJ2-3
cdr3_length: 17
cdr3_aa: CSAKLDGLADITDTQYF

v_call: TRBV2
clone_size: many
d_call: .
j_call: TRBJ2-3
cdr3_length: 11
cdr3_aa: CATTSTDTQYF

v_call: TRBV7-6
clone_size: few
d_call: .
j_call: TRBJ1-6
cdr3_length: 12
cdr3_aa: CASRRSNSHLHF

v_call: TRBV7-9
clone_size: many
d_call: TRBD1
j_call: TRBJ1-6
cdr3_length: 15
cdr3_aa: CASSLAGQGYSPLHF

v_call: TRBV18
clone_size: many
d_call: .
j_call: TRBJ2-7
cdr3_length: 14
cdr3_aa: CASSPDGNPYEQYF

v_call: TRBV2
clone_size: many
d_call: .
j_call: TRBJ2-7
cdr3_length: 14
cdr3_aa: CASARRTGDYEQYF

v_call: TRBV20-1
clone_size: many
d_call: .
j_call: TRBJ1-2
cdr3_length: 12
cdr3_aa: CSARGNERGYTF

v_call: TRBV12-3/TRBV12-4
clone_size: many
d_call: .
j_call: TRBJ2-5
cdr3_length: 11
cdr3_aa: CASSYRETQYF

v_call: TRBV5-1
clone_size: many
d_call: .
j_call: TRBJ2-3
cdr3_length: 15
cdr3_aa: CASSGGGVSTDTQYF

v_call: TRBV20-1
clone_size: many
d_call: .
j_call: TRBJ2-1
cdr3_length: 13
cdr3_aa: CSARVSLYNEQFF

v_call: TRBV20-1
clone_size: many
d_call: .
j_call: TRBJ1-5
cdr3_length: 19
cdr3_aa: CSVHQGPGEGLPSNQPQHF

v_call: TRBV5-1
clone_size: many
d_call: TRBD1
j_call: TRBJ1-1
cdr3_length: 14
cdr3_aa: CASSLEGADTEAFF

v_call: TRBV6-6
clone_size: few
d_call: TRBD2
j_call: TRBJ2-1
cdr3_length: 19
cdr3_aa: CASSYSLSGRERFYNEQFF

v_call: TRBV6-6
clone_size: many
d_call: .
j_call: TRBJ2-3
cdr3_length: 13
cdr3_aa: CASSEQSTDTQYF

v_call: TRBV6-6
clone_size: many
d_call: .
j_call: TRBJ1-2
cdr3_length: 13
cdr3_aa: CASSFTGSDGYTF

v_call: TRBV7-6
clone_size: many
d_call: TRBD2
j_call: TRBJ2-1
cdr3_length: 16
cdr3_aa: CASSLDPSGGANEQFF

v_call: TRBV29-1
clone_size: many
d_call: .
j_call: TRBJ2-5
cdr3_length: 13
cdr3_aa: CSVEALEPGAQYF

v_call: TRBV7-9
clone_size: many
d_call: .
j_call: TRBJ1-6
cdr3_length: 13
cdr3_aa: CASSLQSNSPLHF

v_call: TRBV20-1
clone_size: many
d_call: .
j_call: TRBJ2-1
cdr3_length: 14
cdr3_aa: CSASGAQIVSEQFF

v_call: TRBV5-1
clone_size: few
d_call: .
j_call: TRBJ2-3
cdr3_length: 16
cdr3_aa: CASSPIVAGSTDTQYF

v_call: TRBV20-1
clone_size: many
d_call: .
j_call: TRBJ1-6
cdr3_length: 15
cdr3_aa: CSASSRASYNSPLHF

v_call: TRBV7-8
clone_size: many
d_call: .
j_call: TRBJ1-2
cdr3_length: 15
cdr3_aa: CASSLVSGYGYGYTF

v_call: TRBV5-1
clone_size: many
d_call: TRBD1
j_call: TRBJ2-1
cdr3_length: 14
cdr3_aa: CASTPLGQGSEQFF

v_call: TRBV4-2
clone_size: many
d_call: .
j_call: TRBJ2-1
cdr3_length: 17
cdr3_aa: CASSQEPAASSYNEQFF

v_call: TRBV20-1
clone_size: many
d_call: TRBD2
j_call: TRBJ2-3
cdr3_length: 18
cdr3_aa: CSARKIAGGDSSTDTQYF

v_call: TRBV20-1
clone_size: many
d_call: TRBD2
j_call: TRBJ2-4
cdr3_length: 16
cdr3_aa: CSARDTLAVAKNIQYF

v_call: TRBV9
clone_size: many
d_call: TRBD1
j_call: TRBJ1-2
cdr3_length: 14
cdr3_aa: CASSVGQGVGGYTF

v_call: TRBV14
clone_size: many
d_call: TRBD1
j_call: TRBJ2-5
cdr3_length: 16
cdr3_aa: CASSQDGQGPRGTQYF

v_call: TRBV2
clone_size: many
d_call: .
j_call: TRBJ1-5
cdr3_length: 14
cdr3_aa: CASSADRSNQPQHF

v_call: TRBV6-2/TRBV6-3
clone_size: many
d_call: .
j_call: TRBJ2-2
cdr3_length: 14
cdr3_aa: CASSNLREIGELFF

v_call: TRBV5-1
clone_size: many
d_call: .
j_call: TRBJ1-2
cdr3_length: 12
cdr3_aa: CASSPMGDGYTF

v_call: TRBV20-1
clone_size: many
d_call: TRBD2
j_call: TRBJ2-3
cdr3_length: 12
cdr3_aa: CSIPREGDTQYF

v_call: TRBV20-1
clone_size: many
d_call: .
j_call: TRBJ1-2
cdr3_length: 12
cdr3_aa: CSAGPTNYGYTF

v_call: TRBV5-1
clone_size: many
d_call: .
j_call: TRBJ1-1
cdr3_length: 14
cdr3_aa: CASSLGGMNTEAFF

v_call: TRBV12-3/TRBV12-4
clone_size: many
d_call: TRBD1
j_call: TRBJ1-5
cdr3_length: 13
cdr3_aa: CASRPTGNQPQHF

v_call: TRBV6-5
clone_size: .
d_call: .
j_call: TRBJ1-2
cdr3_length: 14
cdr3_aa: CASSYWAGSLGYTF

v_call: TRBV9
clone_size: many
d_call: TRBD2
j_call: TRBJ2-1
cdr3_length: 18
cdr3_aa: CASSVLESSGSTLDEQFF

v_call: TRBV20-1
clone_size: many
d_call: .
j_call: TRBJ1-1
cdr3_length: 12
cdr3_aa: CSAWTDNTEAFF

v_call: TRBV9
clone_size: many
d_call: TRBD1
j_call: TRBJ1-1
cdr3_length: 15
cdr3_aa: CASSPRTGMVAEAFF

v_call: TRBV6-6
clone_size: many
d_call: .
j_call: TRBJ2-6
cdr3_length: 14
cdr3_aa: CASSYSRGANVLTF

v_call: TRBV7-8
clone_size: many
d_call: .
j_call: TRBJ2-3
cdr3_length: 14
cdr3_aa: CASSISPATDTQYF

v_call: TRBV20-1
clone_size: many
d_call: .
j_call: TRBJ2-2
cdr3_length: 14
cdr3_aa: CSAFASGNTGELFF

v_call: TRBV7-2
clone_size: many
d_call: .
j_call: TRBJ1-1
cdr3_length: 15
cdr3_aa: CASSPTAGVNTEAFF

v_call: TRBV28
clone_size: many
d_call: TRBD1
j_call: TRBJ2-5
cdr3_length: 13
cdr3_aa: CASSGQGSETQYF

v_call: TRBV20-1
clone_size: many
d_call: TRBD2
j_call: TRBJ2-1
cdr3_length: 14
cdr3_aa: CSVREGSSYNEQFF

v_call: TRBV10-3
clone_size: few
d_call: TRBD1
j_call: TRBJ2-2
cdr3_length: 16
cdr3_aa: CAISGGDREVTGELFF

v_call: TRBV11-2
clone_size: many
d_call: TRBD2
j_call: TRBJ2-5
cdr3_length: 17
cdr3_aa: CASSWGTSGRVLLTQYF

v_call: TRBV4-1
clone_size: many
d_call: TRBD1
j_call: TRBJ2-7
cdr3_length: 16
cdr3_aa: CASSQDPGQGGYEQYF

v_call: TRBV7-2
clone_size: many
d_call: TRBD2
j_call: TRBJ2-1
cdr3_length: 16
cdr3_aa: CASSLDASGAYNEQFF

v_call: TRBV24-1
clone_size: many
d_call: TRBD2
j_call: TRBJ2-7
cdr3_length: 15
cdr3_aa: CATSDFGGVSYEQYF

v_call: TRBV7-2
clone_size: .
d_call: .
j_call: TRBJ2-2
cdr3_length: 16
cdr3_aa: CASSLGPLANTGELFF

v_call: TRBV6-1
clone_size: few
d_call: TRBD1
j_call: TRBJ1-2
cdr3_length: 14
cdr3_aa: CASSGSRQGDGYTF

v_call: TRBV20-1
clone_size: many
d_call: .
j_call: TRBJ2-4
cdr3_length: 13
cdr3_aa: CSLYGATLNIQYF